A single sample is the source of the 9 T cell receptor beta chains below, sequenced in a study of control samples from healthy donors and cancer patients. Sequencing was performed with immunoSEQ multiplex PCR; in TCRdb, only in-frame clones are kept and a portion is missing. Of 75,000 to 100,000 clones listed, approximately 78% are singletons. Material: blood. The receptor source for this set is a man aged 55 to 69 in good health.

The chain recombines TRBV3-1 (or the pseudogene TRBV3-2) with TRBJ2-1, with D unresolved. The CDR3 has 14 amino acids. The germline V gene has CDR1 LGHDT and CDR2 YNNKEL (reference sequence). Deletions cut 5 bases from V and 9 bases from J, with 17 bases between. CDR3 protein: CASSNQLDTGEQFF. The DNA for the CDR3 is TGTGCCAGCAGCAACCAGCTAGATACGGGTGAGCAGTTCTTC.

A single count supports this clone. V is TRBV3-1 (or the pseudogene TRBV3-2) and J is TRBJ2-3; the D call may be TRBD1 or TRBD2 (5 bases each). Germline CDR1 reads LGHDT; CDR2 reads YNNKEL (reference sequence). Trimming left V 4 bases short and J 0 bases short, with 17 bases between. The CDR3 totals 17 residues. The CDR3 loop is CASSLERWGLSTDTQYF. CDR3 DNA sequence: TGTGCCAGCAGCCTCGAAAGGTGGGGGTTGAGCACAGATACGCAGTATTTT.

A word on this clone: Distinct nucleotide sequences in the sample also encode this CDR3. V is TRBV11-2 and J is TRBJ1-1; no reliable D call. The V and J ends lost 0 bases and 8 bases respectively, with 4 bases between them. Germline assignment: CDR1 SGHAT and CDR2 FQNNGV. The CDR3 covers 11 residues. Here the CDR3 reads CASSLEGEAFF. Here the CDR3 DNA reads TGTGCCAGCAGCTTAGAGGGGGAAGCTTTCTTT.

This rearrangement joins TRBV10-3 to TRBJ2-1; 9 bases align to TRBD1. After removal of 7 bases from V and 6 bases from J, the junction contained 7 bases not matched to a gene. In germline, CDR1 is ENHRY, CDR2 SYGVKD. The CDR3 totals 14 residues. CDR3 amino acids: CAITEGTGPNEQFF. The CDR3 DNA reads TGTGCCATCACCGAGGGGACAGGGCCCAATGAGCAGTTCTTC.

The CDR3 DNA sequence: TGTGCCAGCGGACTAACTAGCGGGGGGCCCAGAGGTGAGCAGTTCTTC. This codes for CASGLTSGGPRGEQFF. The chain is built from TRBV11-2 and TRBJ2-1; the match to TRBD2 covers 12 bases. Per germline, CDR1 SGHAT and CDR2 FQNNGV. The J segment lost 9 bases and the V segment lost 8 bases, leaving 14 bases of the junction unmatched. There are 16 residues in the CDR3.

J is TRBJ2-7 and V is TRBV2, with 7 bases fitting TRBD2. The ends lost 8 bases at V and 3 bases at J; junction bases unmatched: 25. In germline, CDR1 is SNHLY, CDR2 FYNNEI. The CDR3 is 19 residues long. The CDR3 bases are TGTGCCAGCGGCAGATCAACTCCCATGGACGGGACTAACAACTACGAGCAGTACTTC. This encodes CASGRSTPMDGTNNYEQYF. Full variable domain (missing parts from reference TRBV2 and TRBJ2-7): EPEVTQTPSHQVTQMGQEVILRCVPISNHLYFYWYRQILGQKVEFLVSFYNNEISEKSEIFDDQFSVERPDGSNFTLKIRSTKLEDSAMYFCASGRSTPMDGTNNYEQYFGPGTRLTVT.

The chain combines TRBV5-1 with TRBJ1-3, with D uncertain. Trimming shortened V by 5 bases and J by 3 bases, and 6 bases separated the two germline ends. CDR1 is SGHRS and CDR2 is YFSETQ in the germline V gene. The CDR3 covers 12 residues. CDR3 DNA: TGCGCCAGCAGTACCGGTGGAAACACCATATATTTT. Translated, it gives CASSTGGNTIYF.

Only a few counts were recorded for this clone. The rearrangement joins TRBV19 to TRBJ1-5; perhaps TRBD1 as D (6 bases). V lost 6 bases and J 4 bases, leaving 16 bases between the germline ends. The CDR3 runs to 15 residues. Germline CDR1 reads LNHDA; CDR2 reads SQIVND (reference sequence). CDR3 bases: TGTGCCAGTAGCCCGGACAGCCTCCGGAATCAGCCCCAGCATTTT. It is translated as CASSPDSLRNQPQHF.

The chain links TRBV27 to TRBJ2-7, with TRBD2 as a possible D gene (5 bases). The length of the CDR3 is 15 residues. V dropped 2 bases and J dropped 2 bases, with 13 bases sitting between them. Germline CDR1 reads MNHEY; CDR2 reads SMNVEV (reference sequence). The CDR3 coding sequence is TGTGCCAGCAGTTTAGGGGAGACTAATCCCTACGAGCAGTACTTC. This encodes CASSLGETNPYEQYF.